These T cell receptor beta chains were read from a single sample in a study of blood T cell repertoires in COVID-19. Libraries were prepared by immunoSEQ multiplex PCR; TCRdb keeps only in-frame clonotypes and omits some of them. Of 100,000 to 120,000 clones listed, roughly 80% were seen once; the top ten hold around 19%. Sequencing was carried out using peripheral blood. Receptors originate from a woman aged 70-85 years with acute or convalescent COVID-19. The CDR3 runs from the conserved cysteine through the conserved F or W. Each record gives: CDR3 protein, CDR3 DNA, D gene, V gene, J gene, clone size. D genes are given only for firm matches. Where a row states a size, it is once, few, many or the class of an expanded clone; other rows omit it.

CDR3 protein: CASSPQQGKNYGYTF
CDR3 DNA: TGTGCCAGCTCACCACAACAGGGGAAAAACTATGGCTACACCTTC
D gene: TRBD1
V gene: TRBV18
J gene: TRBJ1-2
clone size: NA

CDR3 protein: CASSRDSDNSPLHF
CDR3 DNA: TGTGCCAGCAGCAGGGACAGTGATAATTCACCCCTCCACTTT
D gene: TRBD1
V gene: TRBV7-9
J gene: TRBJ1-6
clone size: NA

CDR3 protein: CASSPGIDYNSPLHF
CDR3 DNA: TGCGCCAGCAGTCCCGGGATTGACTATAATTCACCCCTCCACTTT
D gene: NA
V gene: TRBV5-1
J gene: TRBJ1-6
clone size: few

CDR3 protein: CAWSVGGGTYQETQYF
CDR3 DNA: TGTGCCTGGAGTGTAGGCGGGGGGACCTACCAAGAGACCCAGTACTTC
D gene: TRBD2
V gene: TRBV30
J gene: TRBJ2-5
clone size: NA

CDR3 protein: CASSEGGGRQFF
CDR3 DNA: TGTGCCAGCAGTGAAGGGGGGGGACGGCAGTTCTTC
D gene: TRBD2
V gene: TRBV2
J gene: TRBJ2-1
clone size: NA

CDR3 protein: CASSRGTFANYGYTF
CDR3 DNA: TGTGCCAGCAGCCGGGGGACGTTCGCTAACTATGGCTACACCTTC
D gene: NA
V gene: TRBV5-5
J gene: TRBJ1-2
clone size: NA

CDR3 protein: CASSHGGRQLFF
CDR3 DNA: TGTGCCAGCAGCCACGGAGGGAGGCAACTGTTTTTT
D gene: NA
V gene: TRBV6-5
J gene: TRBJ1-4
clone size: NA

CDR3 protein: CSVVPTGYGYTF
CDR3 DNA: TGCAGCGTAGTACCGACAGGCTATGGCTACACCTTC
D gene: NA
V gene: TRBV29-1
J gene: TRBJ1-2
clone size: NA

CDR3 protein: CASRPAGDDETQYF
CDR3 DNA: TGCGCCAGCAGGCCGGCAGGGGATGATGAGACCCAGTACTTC
D gene: NA
V gene: TRBV5-1
J gene: TRBJ2-5
clone size: NA

CDR3 protein: CASSPLTGGGGYTF
CDR3 DNA: TGTGCCAGCAGCCCCCTGACAGGGGGCGGTGGCTACACCTTC
D gene: TRBD1
V gene: TRBV14
J gene: TRBJ1-2
clone size: NA

CDR3 protein: CASSQALAGGQETQYF
CDR3 DNA: TGTGCCAGCAGCCAAGCCCTAGCGGGGGGGCAAGAGACCCAGTACTTC
D gene: TRBD2
V gene: TRBV3-1/TRBV3-2
J gene: TRBJ2-5
clone size: NA

CDR3 protein: CASSLVSGTNTEAFF
CDR3 DNA: TGTGCCAGCAGCTTGGTTTCAGGTACGAACACTGAAGCTTTCTTT
D gene: NA
V gene: TRBV5-4
J gene: TRBJ1-1
clone size: NA

CDR3 protein: CASSVGEGLMNTEAFF
CDR3 DNA: TGTGCCAGCAGCGTAGGGGAGGGGCTAATGAACACTGAAGCTTTCTTT
D gene: NA
V gene: TRBV9
J gene: TRBJ1-1
clone size: NA

CDR3 protein: CASSQGGNSYNEQFF
CDR3 DNA: TGCGCCAGCAGCCAGGGGGGGAACTCCTACAATGAGCAGTTCTTC
D gene: TRBD2
V gene: TRBV4-3
J gene: TRBJ2-1
clone size: NA

CDR3 protein: CASSLEMVTVNQPQHF
CDR3 DNA: TGTGCCAGCAGCTTAGAAATGGTCACAGTAAATCAGCCCCAGCATTTT
D gene: NA
V gene: TRBV7-8
J gene: TRBJ1-5
clone size: few

CDR3 protein: CASSQKGQGREAFF
CDR3 DNA: TGTGCCAGCAGCCAAAAAGGGCAAGGGAGAGAAGCTTTCTTT
D gene: NA
V gene: TRBV3-1/TRBV3-2
J gene: TRBJ1-1
clone size: once

CDR3 protein: CASSDDWGISETQYF
CDR3 DNA: TGTGCCAGCAGCGACGATTGGGGCATCTCGGAGACCCAGTACTTC
D gene: NA
V gene: TRBV5-4
J gene: TRBJ2-5
clone size: few

CDR3 protein: CASSVQGVTEAFF
CDR3 DNA: TGTGCCAGCAGCGTTCAGGGGGTGACTGAAGCTTTCTTT
D gene: TRBD1
V gene: TRBV7-9
J gene: TRBJ1-1
clone size: once

CDR3 protein: CASRPRQGWNEKLFF
CDR3 DNA: TGTGCCAGCAGACCACGACAGGGGTGGAATGAAAAACTGTTTTTT
D gene: TRBD1
V gene: TRBV2
J gene: TRBJ1-4
clone size: NA

CDR3 protein: CASSPGQPGRSEAFF
CDR3 DNA: TGTGCCAGCAGCCCGGGACAGCCTGGACGTTCTGAAGCTTTCTTT
D gene: TRBD1
V gene: TRBV25-1
J gene: TRBJ1-1
clone size: NA